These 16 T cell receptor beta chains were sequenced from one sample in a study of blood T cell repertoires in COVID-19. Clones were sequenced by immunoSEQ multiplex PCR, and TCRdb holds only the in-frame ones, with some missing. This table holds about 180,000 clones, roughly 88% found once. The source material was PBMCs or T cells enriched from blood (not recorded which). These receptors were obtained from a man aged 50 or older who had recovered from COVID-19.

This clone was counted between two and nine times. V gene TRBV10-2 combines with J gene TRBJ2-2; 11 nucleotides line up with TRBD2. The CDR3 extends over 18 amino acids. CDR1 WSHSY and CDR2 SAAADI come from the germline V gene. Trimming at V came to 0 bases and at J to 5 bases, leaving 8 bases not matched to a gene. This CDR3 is CASSESRLAGGRTGELFF. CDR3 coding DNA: TGCGCCAGCAGTGAGTCACGATTAGCGGGGGGGCGTACCGGGGAGCTGTTTTTT.

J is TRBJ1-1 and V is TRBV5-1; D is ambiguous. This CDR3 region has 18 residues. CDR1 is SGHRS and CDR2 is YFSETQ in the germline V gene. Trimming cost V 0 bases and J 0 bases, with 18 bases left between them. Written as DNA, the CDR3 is TGCGCCAGCAGCTTGGACGGGCTTGGCCGAGGGATGAACACTGAAGCTTTCTTT. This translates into CASSLDGLGRGMNTEAFF.

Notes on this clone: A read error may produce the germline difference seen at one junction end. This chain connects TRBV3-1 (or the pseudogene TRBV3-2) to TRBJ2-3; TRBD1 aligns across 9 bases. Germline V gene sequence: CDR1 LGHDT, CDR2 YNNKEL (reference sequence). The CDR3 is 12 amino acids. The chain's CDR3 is CASSQSGTGWDF. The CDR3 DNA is TGTGCCAGCAGCCAATCTGGGACAGGGTGGGATTTT.

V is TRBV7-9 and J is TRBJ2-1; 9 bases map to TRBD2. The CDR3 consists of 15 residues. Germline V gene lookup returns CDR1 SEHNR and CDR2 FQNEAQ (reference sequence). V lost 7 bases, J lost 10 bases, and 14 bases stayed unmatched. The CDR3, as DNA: TGTGCCAGCACCACGACGGGAGCGGGGGGTGGCGAGCAGTTCTTC. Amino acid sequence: CASTTTGAGGGEQFF.

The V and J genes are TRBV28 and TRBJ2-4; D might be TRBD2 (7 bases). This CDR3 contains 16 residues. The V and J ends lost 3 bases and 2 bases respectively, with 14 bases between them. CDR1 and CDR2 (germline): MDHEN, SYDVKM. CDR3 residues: CASSFPGGASKNIQYF. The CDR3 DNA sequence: TGTGCCAGCAGTTTCCCTGGGGGGGCCTCCAAAAACATTCAGTACTTC. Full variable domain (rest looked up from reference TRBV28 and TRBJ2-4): DVKVTQSSRYLVKRTGEKVFLECVQDMDHENMFWYRQDPGLGLRLIYFSYDVKMKEKGDIPEGYSVSREKKERFSLILESASTNQTSMYLCASSFPGGASKNIQYFGAGTRLSVL.

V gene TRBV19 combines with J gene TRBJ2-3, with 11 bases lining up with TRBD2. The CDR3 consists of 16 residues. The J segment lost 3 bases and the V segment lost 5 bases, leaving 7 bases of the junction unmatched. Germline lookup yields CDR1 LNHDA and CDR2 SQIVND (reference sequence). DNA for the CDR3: TGTGCCAGTAGTGCCCCCGGGACTAGCGGAACAGATACGCAGTATTTT. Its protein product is CASSAPGTSGTDTQYF.

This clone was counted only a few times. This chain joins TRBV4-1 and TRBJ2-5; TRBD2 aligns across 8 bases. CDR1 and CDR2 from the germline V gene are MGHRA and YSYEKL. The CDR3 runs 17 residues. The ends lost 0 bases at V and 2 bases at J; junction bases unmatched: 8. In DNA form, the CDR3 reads TGCGCCAGCAGCCAAGATGTGTTAGCGGGGCGACAAGAGACCCAGTACTTC. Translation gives CASSQDVLAGRQETQYF.

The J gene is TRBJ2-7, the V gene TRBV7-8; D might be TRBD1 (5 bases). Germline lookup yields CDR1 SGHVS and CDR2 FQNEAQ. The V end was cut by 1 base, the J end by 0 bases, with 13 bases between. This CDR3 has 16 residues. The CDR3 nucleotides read TGTGCCAGCAGCTTAGGGACAAGACTTAGCTCCTACGAGCAGTACTTC. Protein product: CASSLGTRLSSYEQYF.

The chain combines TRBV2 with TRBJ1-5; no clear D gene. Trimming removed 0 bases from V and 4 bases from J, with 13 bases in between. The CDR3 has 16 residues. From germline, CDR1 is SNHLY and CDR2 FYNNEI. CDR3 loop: CASSEAPGNGNQPQHF. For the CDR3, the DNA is TGTGCCAGCAGTGAAGCGCCGGGGAACGGGAATCAGCCCCAGCATTTT.

The CDR3 here is CASRSKTSGGWDTQYF. The CDR3 DNA follows: TGTGCCAGCAGGTCGAAAACTAGCGGGGGCTGGGATACGCAGTATTTT. The V and J genes are TRBV2 and TRBJ2-3, with 11 bases fitting TRBD2. The CDR3 is made up of 16 amino acids. The J segment lost 6 bases and the V segment lost 6 bases, leaving 11 bases of the junction unmatched. Germline loops: CDR1 SNHLY, CDR2 FYNNEI. The entire variable domain, with the rest obtained from reference TRBV2 and TRBJ2-3, is as follows: EPEVTQTPSHQVTQMGQEVILRCVPISNHLYFYWYRQILGQKVEFLVSFYNNEISEKSEIFDDQFSVERPDGSNFTLKIRSTKLEDSAMYFCASRSKTSGGWDTQYFGPGTRLTVL.

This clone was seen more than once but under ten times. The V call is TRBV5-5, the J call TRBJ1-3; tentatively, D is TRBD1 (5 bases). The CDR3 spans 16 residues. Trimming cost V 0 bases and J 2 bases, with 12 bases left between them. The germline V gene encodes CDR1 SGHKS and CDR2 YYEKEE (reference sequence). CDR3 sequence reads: CASSLVPWGAGNTIYF. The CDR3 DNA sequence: TGTGCCAGCAGCTTGGTCCCTTGGGGGGCTGGAAACACCATATATTTT.

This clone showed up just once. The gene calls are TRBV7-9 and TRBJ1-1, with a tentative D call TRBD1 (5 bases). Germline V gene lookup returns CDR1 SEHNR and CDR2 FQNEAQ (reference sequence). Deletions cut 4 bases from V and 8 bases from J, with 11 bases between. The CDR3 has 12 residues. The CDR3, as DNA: TGTGCCAGCAGCTCCTTCAGGGTCGAAGCTTTCTTT. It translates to CASSSFRVEAFF.

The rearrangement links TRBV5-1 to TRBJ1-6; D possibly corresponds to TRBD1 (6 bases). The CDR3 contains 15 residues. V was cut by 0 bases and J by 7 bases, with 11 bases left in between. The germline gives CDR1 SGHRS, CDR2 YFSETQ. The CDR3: CASSLDRVQNSPLHF. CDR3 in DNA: TGCGCCAGCAGCTTGGACAGGGTTCAGAATTCACCCCTCCACTTT.

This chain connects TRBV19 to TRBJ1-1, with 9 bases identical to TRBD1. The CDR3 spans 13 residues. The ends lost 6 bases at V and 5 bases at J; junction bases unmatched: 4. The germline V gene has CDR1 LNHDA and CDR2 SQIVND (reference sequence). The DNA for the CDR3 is TGTGCCAGTAGAGGACAGGGGATAACTGAAGCTTTCTTT. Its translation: CASRGQGITEAFF. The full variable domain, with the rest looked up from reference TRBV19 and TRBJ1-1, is DGGITQSPKYLFRKEGQNVTLSCEQNLNHDAMYWYRQDPGQGLRLIYYSQIVNDFQKGDIAEGYSVSREKKESFPLTVTSAQKNPTAFYLCASRGQGITEAFFGQGTRLTVV.

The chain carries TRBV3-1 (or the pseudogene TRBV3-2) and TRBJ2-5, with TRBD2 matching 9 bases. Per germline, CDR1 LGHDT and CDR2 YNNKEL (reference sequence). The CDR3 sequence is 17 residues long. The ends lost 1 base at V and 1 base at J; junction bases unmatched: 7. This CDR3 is CASSQAPFSGGQETQYF. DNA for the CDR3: TGTGCCAGCAGCCAAGCCCCTTTTAGCGGGGGCCAAGAGACCCAGTACTTC.

CDR3 in amino acids: CASSTGAGYGYTF. CDR3 nucleotides: TGTGCCAGTAGTACAGGGGCGGGCTATGGCTACACCTTC. This chain uses TRBV19 with TRBJ1-2, with D tentatively TRBD1 (6 bases). V dropped 4 bases and J dropped 4 bases, with 10 bases sitting between them. Germline V gene lookup returns CDR1 LNHDA and CDR2 SQIVND (reference sequence). The CDR3 is 13 amino acids.